One and the same sample provided the 24 T cell receptor beta chains below, sequenced in a study of Ad26.COV2.S vaccination and SARS-CoV-2 variants. Treatment denoted: roughly 18 received Ad26.COV2.S at low or high dose, single or two shots; about five received placebo; per-sample allocation not given. Sample collection was performed on day 63 after the first vaccine or placebo injection. Using immunoSEQ multiplex PCR, the repertoire was profiled, and TCRdb retains in-frame clones only, with some absent. This sample has approximately 360,000 clones; 83% occur once, and the top ten carry about 8%. The input for sequencing was peripheral blood, taken in a trial of Ad26.COV2.S vaccine versus placebo. The receptors originated from a person aged 18-65 years who received the Ad26.COV2.S COVID-19 vaccine or a placebo.

The chain is built from TRBV7-9 and TRBJ2-1, with a possible D match to TRBD2 (5 bases). V shed 6 bases and J shed 3 bases, with 18 bases lying between them. The CDR3 has 16 amino acids. From germline, CDR1 is SEHNR and CDR2 FQNEAQ (reference sequence). CDR3 sequence (DNA): TGTGCCAGCAGTTCACCCATCAACGGGGTCTACAATGAGCAGTTCTTC. Translating it yields CASSSPINGVYNEQFF.

This sequence joins TRBV5-1 and TRBJ2-1; D possibly corresponds to TRBD1 (5 bases). Trimming pared 4 bases from V and 10 bases from J, leaving 15 bases between. Looked up from germline, CDR1 is SGHRS and CDR2 is YFSETQ. CDR3 length equals 13 residues. CDR3 amino acids: CASSTQGLEEQFF. As DNA, the CDR3 is TGCGCCAGCAGCACGCAGGGTCTCGAGGAGCAGTTCTTC.

The chain carries TRBV23-1 and TRBJ2-2; maybe TRBD2 (5 bases). TRBV23-1 is an ORF for which the function is uncertain. The CDR3 loop spans 16 amino acids. Trimming left V 3 bases short and J 1 base short, with 12 bases between. The CDR3 here is CASSQDQAGNTGELFF. The CDR3 region has the DNA TGCGCCAGCAGTCAGGATCAGGCGGGGAACACCGGGGAGCTGTTTTTT.

The chain is built from TRBV18 and TRBJ1-4; D is uncertain. Trimming took off 6 bases at V and 8 bases at J, with 10 bases between the two ends. The V gene's germline CDR1 is KGHSH and CDR2 LQKENI. CDR3 size: 12 residues. The CDR3 spells CASSDRGEKLFF. The DNA of the CDR3 is TGTGCCAGCTCCGACCGGGGAGAAAAACTGTTTTTT.

V is TRBV6-1 and J is TRBJ2-7; the D gene could be TRBD1 or TRBD2 (5 bases each). Germline V lookup: CDR1 MNHNS, CDR2 SASEGT. V lost 5 bases, J lost 3 bases, and 14 bases lay in between. There are 14 residues in the CDR3. CDR3 coding DNA: TGTGCCAGCAGTACCGGGACGGAGTACTACGAGCAGTACTTC. It encodes CASSTGTEYYEQYF.

The rearrangement links TRBV27 to TRBJ2-7; 9 nucleotides align to TRBD2. This CDR3 comprises 12 residues. Germline CDR1 and CDR2: MNHEY and SMNVEV (reference sequence). The ends lost 9 bases at V and 1 base at J; junction bases unmatched: 1. The CDR3 DNA sequence: TGTGCCAGTAGCGGGGGTTCCTACGAGCAGTACTTC. Amino acids: CASSGGSYEQYF.

The V and J genes are TRBV7-3 and TRBJ2-2; 10 positions agree with TRBD1. CDR3 length equals 17 residues. V gave up 6 bases and J gave up 6 bases; unmatched junction bases: 13. From germline, CDR1 is SGHTA and CDR2 FQGTGA. In nucleotides, the CDR3 is TGTGCCAGCAGGCGAAGAGGGACAGGGGAATTGGCCGGGGAGCTGTTTTTT. Translated: CASRRRGTGELAGELFF.

The chain recombines TRBV5-3 with TRBJ2-3; 9 bases align to TRBD2. TRBV5-3 carries the ORF label, with uncertain function. The CDR3 extends over 17 amino acids. J lost 1 base, V lost 0 bases, and 6 bases had no gene match. CDR3 protein: CARSLGIIAGGTDTQYF. For the CDR3, the DNA is TGTGCCAGAAGCTTGGGCATCATAGCGGGGGGCACAGATACGCAGTATTTT.

The chain employs TRBV18 and TRBJ1-1, with a possible D match to TRBD1 (5 bases). Germline-derived CDR1 and CDR2 are KGHSH and LQKENI. V was cut by 4 bases and J by 8 bases, with 14 bases left in between. The CDR3 is 13 residues long. For the CDR3, the DNA is TGTGCCAGCTCACTAACCGGACATGACGAAGCTTTCTTT. Protein product: CASSLTGHDEAFF.

The chain couples TRBV7-2 to TRBJ1-2; 7 bases line up with TRBD1. Germline V gives CDR1 SGHTA, CDR2 FQGNSA. The length of the CDR3 is 18 residues. V shed 4 bases and J 4 bases; nucleotides not matched to a gene: 18. Written as DNA, the CDR3 is TGTGCCAGCAGCTCGGCCGGGGGACTCCGGGACAGCCTCTATGGCTACACCTTC. Translation: CASSSAGGLRDSLYGYTF.

The rearrangement links TRBV6-2 or TRBV6-3 to TRBJ2-7; no reliable D call. Looked up from germline, CDR1 is MNHEY and CDR2 is SVGEGT. The V end lost 4 bases, the J end lost 5 bases, and 6 bases lay between the germline ends. The CDR3 covers 11 residues. CDR3 protein: CASSWLNEQYF. The CDR3 nucleotides are TGTGCCAGCAGTTGGCTAAACGAGCAGTACTTC.

The V gene is TRBV14, the J gene TRBJ2-3; 7 nucleotides line up with TRBD1. The germline gives CDR1 SGHDN, CDR2 FVKESK. J was trimmed by 4 bases and V by 4 bases; bases with no gene match: 5. This CDR3 comprises 14 residues. CDR3 protein: CASSRQGEPDTQYF. For the CDR3, the DNA is TGTGCCAGCAGCCGACAGGGTGAGCCAGATACGCAGTATTTT.

The chain combines TRBV6-5 with TRBJ1-1; TRBD1 matches 8 bases. The junction had 9 bases not matched to a gene; V was cut back by 6 bases and J by 3 bases. Germline V lookup: CDR1 MNHEY, CDR2 SVGAGI. CDR3 size: 15 residues. The CDR3, as DNA: TGTGCCAGCAGCCCCAGGGGGCGCGGGGACACTGAAGCTTTCTTT. Protein: CASSPRGRGDTEAFF.

The J gene is TRBJ2-2, the V gene TRBV5-4; 10 bases map to TRBD2. CDR1 SGHNT and CDR2 YYREEE come from the germline V gene (reference sequence). The CDR3 is made up of 16 amino acids. Unmatched junction bases numbered 12, after V lost 5 bases and J lost 8 bases. CDR3 sequence reads: CASSSGLAVGGGELFF. As DNA, the CDR3 is TGTGCCAGCAGTTCCGGACTAGCGGTCGGGGGAGGGGAGCTGTTTTTT. Based on the CDR3 plus reference TRBV5-4 and TRBJ2-2, the full variable domain is ETGVTQSPTHLIKTRGQQVTLRCSSQSGHNTVSWYQQALGQGPQFIFQYYREEENGRGNFPPRFSGLQFPNYSSELNVNALELDDSALYLCASSSGLAVGGGELFFGEGSRLTVL.

This clone is a singleton in its sample. The CDR3 DNA sequence: TGTGCCAGCAGTAGGGCCAGGGGCATTCCGCCCCAGCATTTT. Amino acids: CASSRARGIPPQHF. The V call is TRBV6-5, the J call TRBJ1-5; D possibly corresponds to TRBD1 (6 bases). There are 14 residues in the CDR3. From germline, CDR1 is MNHEY and CDR2 SVGAGI. The V and J ends lost 5 bases and 9 bases respectively, with 17 bases between them.

The chain links TRBV2 to TRBJ1-2; D remains unclear. From germline, CDR1 is SNHLY and CDR2 FYNNEI. The CDR3 has 12 residues. Trimming removed 11 bases at V and 2 bases at J, with 12 bases between. Here the CDR3 DNA reads TGTGCCGGCTCTAGAGGGAACTATGGCTACACCTTC. This gives the protein CAGSRGNYGYTF. Full variable domain (outside the CDR3, taken from reference TRBV2 and TRBJ1-2): EPEVTQTPSHQVTQMGQEVILRCVPISNHLYFYWYRQILGQKVEFLVSFYNNEISEKSEIFDDQFSVERPDGSNFTLKIRSTKLEDSAMYFCAGSRGNYGYTFGSGTRLTVV.

The chain joins TRBV5-6 to TRBJ2-3; the D call may be TRBD1 or TRBD2 (5 bases each). Trimming removed 4 bases from V and 10 bases from J, with 10 bases in between. There are 11 residues in the CDR3. Germline CDR1 reads SGHDT; CDR2 reads YYEEEE. The DNA of the CDR3 is TGTGCCAGCAGCGTCGGGACCTCGCAGTATTTT. Its translation is CASSVGTSQYF. Full variable domain (remainder filled in from reference TRBV5-6 and TRBJ2-3): DAGVTQSPTHLIKTRGQQVTLRCSPKSGHDTVSWYQQALGQGPQFIFQYYEEEERQRGNFPDRFSGHQFPNYSSELNVNALLLGDSALYLCASSVGTSQYFGPGTRLTVL.

The J gene is TRBJ1-1, the V gene TRBV5-6; possibly TRBD1 for D (6 bases). The CDR3 is made up of 13 amino acids. V was shortened by 7 bases and J by 6 bases, with 16 bases between the two germline ends. Per the germline V gene, CDR1 is SGHDT and CDR2 is YYEEEE. The CDR3 reads CASCEGGDPEAFF. For the CDR3, the DNA is TGTGCCAGCTGCGAGGGGGGCGACCCTGAAGCTTTCTTT.

V gene TRBV7-6 combines with J gene TRBJ2-2, with D unresolved. The CDR3 is 15 amino acids. V was clipped by 1 base and J by 1 base, with 7 bases between them. Per germline, CDR1 SGHVS and CDR2 FNYEAQ. CDR3 sequence reads: CASSLEVRNTGELFF. CDR3 sequence (DNA): TGTGCCAGCAGCTTAGAGGTGCGGAACACCGGGGAGCTGTTTTTT.

This clone has just one count. J is TRBJ1-1 and V is TRBV18; D remains unclear. Trimming stripped 6 bases from V and 1 base from J, with 12 bases between. Germline V gene sequence: CDR1 KGHSH, CDR2 LQKENI. CDR3 length equals 14 residues. The CDR3 DNA is TGTGCCAGCTCCCCCGCTATGCGGAACACTGAAGCTTTCTTT. Its protein is CASSPAMRNTEAFF. The full variable domain, with the rest looked up from reference TRBV18 and TRBJ1-1, is NAGVMQNPRHLVRRRGQEARLRCSPMKGHSHVYWYRQLPEEGLKFMVYLQKENIIDESGMPKERFSAEFPKEGPSILRIQQVVRGDSAAYFCASSPAMRNTEAFFGQGTRLTVV.

This chain links TRBV5-6 with TRBJ1-2, with D possibly TRBD1 on 6 matching bases. The CDR3 is 14 amino acids. CDR1 is SGHDT, CDR2 YYEEEE, per germline. With 7 bases removed from V and 4 bases from J, the gap between germline ends came to 17 bases. CDR3 in amino acids: CASAPATGLYGYTF. The CDR3 nucleotides read TGTGCCAGCGCCCCAGCGACAGGTCTCTATGGCTACACCTTC.

A single count supports this clone. The chain employs TRBV11-3 and TRBJ2-7; unclear D gene. CDR1 and CDR2 (germline): SGHNT, YENEEA. The V gene lost 4 bases and the J gene lost 5 bases, with 12 bases spanning the gap. The CDR3 runs 13 residues. The CDR3 DNA reads TGTGCCAGCAGCTCCGGTTTGCCCGACGAGCAGTACTTC. Its translation: CASSSGLPDEQYF.

V usage is TRBV19 and J usage is TRBJ2-5, with 10 bases matching TRBD2. Trimming at V came to 5 bases and at J to 5 bases, leaving 11 bases not matched to a gene. CDR1 is LNHDA and CDR2 is SQIVND in the germline V gene (reference sequence). The length of the CDR3 is 16 residues. CDR3 bases: TGTGCCAGTAGTGGCTCAGCGGGAGGGCCGGGGGAGACCCAGTACTTC. Amino acids: CASSGSAGGPGETQYF.

About this clone itself: Other DNA sequences in the same sample also yield this CDR3. The V and J genes are TRBV18 and TRBJ1-5; 9 bases align to TRBD1. Germline values: CDR1 KGHSH, CDR2 LQKENI. This CDR3 contains 14 residues. J gave up 5 bases and V 6 bases, and 5 bases lay outside the gene matches. The CDR3 is CASSPDRGYQPQHF. CDR3 DNA sequence: TGTGCCAGCTCTCCGGACAGGGGATATCAGCCCCAGCATTTT.